This passage covers 24 T cell receptor beta chains from one sample sequenced in a study of identical twins. TCRdb reanalysed the 5' RACE reads using MiXCR and keeps one entry per CDR3 protein. The sample records about 240,000 distinct CDR3 sequences, about 10% being singletons. Sequenced input: memory T cells sorted from blood. The receptors stem from a man between 50 and 59 years old in good health.

The V gene is TRBV7-6, the J gene TRBJ2-2; TRBD2 aligns across 14 bases. CDR3 length equals 21 residues. Looked up from germline, CDR1 is SGHVS and CDR2 is FNYEAQ. V trimming: 5 bases; J trimming: 4 bases; junction bases outside the gene matches: 18. The CDR3 region has the DNA TGTGCCAGCAGCCAACTGAAGCCGACTAGCGGGAGGGCCGGTGGCACCGGGGAGCTGTTTTTT. Translation gives CASSQLKPTSGRAGGTGELFF.

This clonotype was seen repeatedly, ten times or more. The chain is built from TRBV7-2 and TRBJ2-7, with a possible D match to TRBD2 (6 bases). CDR3 length: 14 amino acids. Trimming left V 5 bases short and J 3 bases short, with 14 bases between. Germline values: CDR1 SGHTA, CDR2 FQGNSA. The CDR3 protein is CASSRSRDFYEQYF. CDR3 bases: TGTGCCAGCAGCCGAAGTCGGGACTTCTACGAGCAGTACTTC.

With respect to this clonotype: This may come from a read error, since a much larger clone is one base off. The chain carries TRBV7-2 and TRBJ2-1; 9 bases line up with TRBD2. J gave up 6 bases and V 5 bases, and 5 bases lay outside the gene matches. Germline lookup yields CDR1 SGHTA and CDR2 FQGNSA. The CDR3 totals 14 residues. The CDR3 sequence is CASSSGGLGNEQFF. CDR3 nucleotide sequence: TGTGCCAGCAGCAGCGGGGGGCTTGGCAATGAGCAGTTCTTC. The entire variable domain, with the rest obtained from reference TRBV7-2 and TRBJ2-1, is as follows: GAGVSQSPSNKVTEKGKDVELRCDPISGHTALYWYRQSLGQGLEFLIYFQGNSAPDKSGLPSDRFSAERTGGSVSTLTIQRTQQEDSAVYLCASSSGGLGNEQFFGPGTRLTVL.

The table lists this clonotype with many counts. V usage is TRBV10-3 and J usage is TRBJ2-1; TRBD2 matches at 8 bases. The V gene's germline CDR1 is ENHRY and CDR2 SYGVKD. The CDR3 has 16 residues. The V segment lost 3 bases and the J segment 10 bases; nucleotides outside the gene matches: 14. CDR3 nucleotide sequence: TGTGCCATCAGTGACGGGCGGGGGCGGGAGGCTCTCGAGCAGTTCTTC. As protein: CAISDGRGREALEQFF.

The chain couples TRBV7-2 to TRBJ2-1; a possible D gene is TRBD2 (6 bases). V was shortened by 2 bases and J by 9 bases, with 14 bases between the two germline ends. The CDR3 sequence is 14 residues long. Germline V gene sequence: CDR1 SGHTA, CDR2 FQGNSA. CDR3 in amino acids: CASSLSRLVAEQFF. CDR3 in DNA: TGTGCCAGCAGCTTAAGCAGACTAGTAGCTGAGCAGTTCTTC. The full variable domain, its missing parts supplied by reference TRBV7-2 and TRBJ2-1, is GAGVSQSPSNKVTEKGKDVELRCDPISGHTALYWYRQSLGQGLEFLIYFQGNSAPDKSGLPSDRFSAERTGGSVSTLTIQRTQQEDSAVYLCASSLSRLVAEQFFGPGTRLTVL.

CDR3 sequence reads: CASSVEGQLNQPQHF. CDR3 nucleotides: TGTGCCAGCAGTGTAGAGGGACAGCTGAATCAGCCCCAGCATTTT. This chain links TRBV6-1 with TRBJ1-5; TRBD1 matches at 7 bases. The V segment lost 4 bases and the J segment 4 bases; nucleotides outside the gene matches: 7. Germline CDR1 MNHNS, CDR2 SASEGT. The CDR3 sequence is 15 residues long.

In its sample, this clonotype was seen many times. This rearrangement joins TRBV18 to TRBJ1-1, with D unclear. The germline gives CDR1 KGHSH, CDR2 LQKENI. The CDR3 sequence is 15 residues long. Deletions cut 1 base from V and 6 bases from J, with 15 bases between. The CDR3 here is CASSPRVDASAEAFF. The CDR3 DNA follows: TGTGCCAGCTCACCACGAGTGGACGCGAGCGCTGAAGCTTTCTTT.

This clonotype was counted ten times or more. This sequence joins TRBV29-1 and TRBJ2-4; 7 bases fit TRBD2. V was pared by 4 bases and J by 4 bases, with 4 bases of the junction left unmatched. CDR1 is SQVTM and CDR2 is ANQGSEA in the germline V gene. This CDR3 comprises 13 residues. The CDR3 coding sequence is TGCAGCGTTGTCAAGGGAGGGAAAAACATTCAGTACTTC. Encoded protein: CSVVKGGKNIQYF.

This clonotype has ten or more counts. As DNA, the CDR3 is TGCGCCAGCAGTCGGGGACAGACAGATACGCAGTATTTT. Amino acids: CASSRGQTDTQYF. The rearrangement joins TRBV5-1 to TRBJ2-3; TRBD1 agrees at 7 bases. CDR3 length equals 13 residues. The V and J ends lost 5 bases and 3 bases, in that order; junction bases with no gene match: 3. Looked up from germline, CDR1 is SGHRS and CDR2 is YFSETQ.

The chain carries TRBV7-9 and TRBJ2-5, with a weak D call TRBD1 (5 bases). The V end lost 5 bases, the J end lost 2 bases, and 15 bases lay between the germline ends. The CDR3 covers 15 residues. In germline, CDR1 is SEHNR, CDR2 FQNEAQ (reference sequence). CDR3 residues: CASSMRRTQQETQYF. In DNA form, the CDR3 reads TGTGCCAGCAGCATGCGAAGGACACAGCAAGAGACCCAGTACTTC.

This clonotype was detected ten times or more. This chain links TRBV5-5 with TRBJ2-2; tentatively, D is TRBD2 (5 bases). This CDR3 has 14 residues. Trimming removed 0 bases from V and 7 bases from J, with 10 bases in between. CDR1 SGHKS and CDR2 YYEKEE come from the germline V gene (reference sequence). CDR3 DNA: TGTGCCAGCAGCTTGGTACGAGGGAGCGGGGAGCTGTTTTTT. Residues: CASSLVRGSGELFF.

This clonotype was detected a few times. The chain links TRBV5-6 to TRBJ2-1, with TRBD2 matching over 9 bases. Unmatched junction bases numbered 7, after V lost 2 bases and J lost 10 bases. Germline CDR1 and CDR2: SGHDT and YYEEEE. The CDR3 length is 14 residues. This CDR3 reads CASSLTSGWSEQFF. Here the CDR3 DNA reads TGTGCCAGCAGCTTAACTAGCGGGTGGTCCGAGCAGTTCTTC.

The V gene is TRBV28, the J gene TRBJ2-7, with TRBD2 matching over 8 bases. V shed 6 bases, J shed 12 bases, and the junction held 7 bases outside the gene matches. The CDR3 covers 11 residues. Germline CDR1 is MDHEN and CDR2 is SYDVKM. The CDR3 reads CASSSGGLGYF. The CDR3 DNA sequence: TGTGCCAGCAGCTCGGGGGGGCTGGGGTACTTC. The variable domain in full, completed from reference TRBV28 and TRBJ2-7, reads DVKVTQSSRYLVKRTGEKVFLECVQDMDHENMFWYRQDPGLGLRLIYFSYDVKMKEKGDIPEGYSVSREKKERFSLILESASTNQTSMYLCASSSGGLGYFGPGTRLTVT.

Only a few counts were recorded for this clonotype. V and J are TRBV9 and TRBJ2-3; D gene unclear. CDR1 and CDR2 from the germline V gene are SGDLS and YYNGEE. The CDR3 is made up of 14 amino acids. The V and J ends lost 0 bases and 6 bases respectively, with 11 bases between them. DNA of the CDR3: TGTGCCAGCAGCGTAGAAGGCCACATCGATACGCAGTATTTT. This gives the protein CASSVEGHIDTQYF. The entire variable domain, with the rest obtained from reference TRBV9 and TRBJ2-3, is as follows: DSGVTQTPKHLITATGQRVTLRCSPRSGDLSVYWYQQSLDQGLQFLIQYYNGEERAKGNILERFSAQQFPDLHSELNLSSLELGDSALYFCASSVEGHIDTQYFGPGTRLTVL.

CDR3 coding DNA: TGTGCCAGCAGCTCGGACAGATACTCCTACGAGCAGTTCTTC. It is translated as CASSSDRYSYEQFF. The chain joins TRBV7-2 to TRBJ2-7; D is perhaps TRBD1 (6 bases). The closer fit of TRBJ2-1 to the DNA end suggests the J call may be wrong. CDR1 and CDR2 (germline): SGHTA, FQGNSA. The CDR3 covers 14 residues.

This clonotype was counted at least ten times. The genes are TRBV7-9 and TRBJ1-2, with 9 bases that match TRBD1. V shed 5 bases, J shed 4 bases, and the junction held 5 bases outside the gene matches. This CDR3 comprises 14 residues. Germline V CDR1 and CDR2: SEHNR, FQNEAQ (reference sequence). CDR3 DNA sequence: TGTGCCAGCAGCACGGGGGACAGGGCCTATGGCTACACCTTC. It specifies CASSTGDRAYGYTF.

This clonotype was seen repeatedly, ten times or more. This sequence joins TRBV5-1 and TRBJ1-1; D call uncertain. This CDR3 is 14 amino acids long. The ends were cut back, 4 bases at V and 1 base at J, with 11 bases in the middle. In germline, CDR1 is SGHRS, CDR2 YFSETQ. The CDR3 is CASSMDGRNTEAFF. The CDR3 DNA reads TGCGCCAGCAGCATGGACGGGAGGAACACTGAAGCTTTCTTT.

The table lists this clonotype with many counts. V and J are TRBV28 and TRBJ2-1; D call uncertain. V lost 6 bases and J 0 bases, leaving 27 bases between the germline ends. The CDR3 has 20 amino acids. Germline V gene data show CDR1 as MDHEN and CDR2 as SYDVKM. CDR3 sequence: CASSRPLGFPLKNSYNEQFF. The CDR3 DNA reads as TGTGCCAGCAGCCGCCCCCTAGGGTTTCCATTAAAAAACTCCTACAATGAGCAGTTCTTC.

This clonotype was seen a few times. The chain recombines TRBV4-1 with TRBJ2-7; tentative D call: TRBD2 (6 bases). Trimming removed 8 bases from V and 4 bases from J, with 24 bases in between. Germline V gene lookup returns CDR1 MGHRA and CDR2 YSYEKL. CDR3 length equals 16 residues. CDR3 in DNA: TGCGCCAGCGGCAAAGAGGGGACTCTTGCCGGGTACGAGCAGTACTTC. This translates into CASGKEGTLAGYEQYF.

This clonotype appeared many times. Written as DNA, the CDR3 is TGTGCCAGCAGCGGGGAGGGAGCGGGCAATCAGCCCCAGCATTTT. Residues: CASSGEGAGNQPQHF. The chain joins TRBV28 to TRBJ1-5; D unclear. The CDR3 runs 15 residues. Germline CDR1 MDHEN, CDR2 SYDVKM. V was cut by 6 bases and J by 2 bases, with 14 bases left in between. Full variable domain (missing parts from reference TRBV28 and TRBJ1-5): DVKVTQSSRYLVKRTGEKVFLECVQDMDHENMFWYRQDPGLGLRLIYFSYDVKMKEKGDIPEGYSVSREKKERFSLILESASTNQTSMYLCASSGEGAGNQPQHFGDGTRLSIL.

For the CDR3, the DNA is TGCAGTGCTAGCGAGCGGGGGGCCCCCGATACGCAGTATTTT. It specifies CSASERGAPDTQYF. V usage is TRBV20-1 and J usage is TRBJ2-3, with 9 positions matching TRBD2. There are 14 residues in the CDR3. Looked up from germline, CDR1 is DFQATT and CDR2 is SNEGSKA (reference sequence). V shed 3 bases, J shed 6 bases, and the junction held 7 bases outside the gene matches.

This clonotype was detected many times. The chain links TRBV9 to TRBJ1-5, with 7 positions matching TRBD1. The length of the CDR3 is 14 residues. Germline V gene sequence: CDR1 SGDLS, CDR2 YYNGEE. The trim removed 3 bases at V and 4 bases at J, leaving 4 bases unmatched. The CDR3 nucleotides are TGTGCCAGCAGCGCGGGACAGCCTAATCAGCCCCAGCATTTT. This codes for CASSAGQPNQPQHF. Looking up the rest from reference TRBV9 and TRBJ1-5 gives the full variable domain: DSGVTQTPKHLITATGQRVTLRCSPRSGDLSVYWYQQSLDQGLQFLIQYYNGEERAKGNILERFSAQQFPDLHSELNLSSLELGDSALYFCASSAGQPNQPQHFGDGTRLSIL.

This chain connects TRBV20-1 to TRBJ1-1; 7 positions match TRBD1. Looked up from germline, CDR1 is DFQATT and CDR2 is SNEGSKA (reference sequence). J gave up 4 bases and V 3 bases, and 8 bases lay outside the gene matches. The CDR3 sequence is 14 residues long. The CDR3 region has the DNA TGCAGTGCTAGTAGGGGAGGGGGCGGCACTGAAGCTTTCTTT. Protein sequence: CSASRGGGGTEAFF.

This clonotype was picked up a small number of times. The chain combines TRBV5-1 with TRBJ2-7; 7 bases map to TRBD1. Germline V gene lookup returns CDR1 SGHRS and CDR2 YFSETQ. The CDR3 has 15 amino acids. The J segment lost 4 bases and the V segment lost 5 bases, leaving 12 bases of the junction unmatched. CDR3 protein: CASRLHWTGEYEQYF. DNA of the CDR3: TGCGCCAGCAGACTCCACTGGACAGGAGAGTACGAGCAGTACTTC.